This note documents a single T cell receptor (beta chain) sequence. The entry originates in a study of blood T cell repertoires in COVID-19. The CDR3 loop spans 15 amino acids. Trimming stripped 2 bases from V and 3 bases from J, with 11 bases between. Germline V lookup: CDR1 SGHTS, CDR2 YDEGEE. TCRdb's table, derived via immunoSEQ multiplex PCR, lists solely in-frame clones and lacks some. The sample lists about 130,000 clones, around 76% occurring once. The rearrangement uses TRBV5-8 and TRBJ2-2; tentatively, D is TRBD2 (6 bases). Sequenced: peripheral blood. The clonotype originates from a man aged 60 to 75 with acute or convalescent COVID-19. CDR3 sequence (DNA): TGTGCCAGCAGCTTCTATAGCGGATACACCGGGGAGCTGTTTTTT. The encoded protein is CASSFYSGYTGELFF.